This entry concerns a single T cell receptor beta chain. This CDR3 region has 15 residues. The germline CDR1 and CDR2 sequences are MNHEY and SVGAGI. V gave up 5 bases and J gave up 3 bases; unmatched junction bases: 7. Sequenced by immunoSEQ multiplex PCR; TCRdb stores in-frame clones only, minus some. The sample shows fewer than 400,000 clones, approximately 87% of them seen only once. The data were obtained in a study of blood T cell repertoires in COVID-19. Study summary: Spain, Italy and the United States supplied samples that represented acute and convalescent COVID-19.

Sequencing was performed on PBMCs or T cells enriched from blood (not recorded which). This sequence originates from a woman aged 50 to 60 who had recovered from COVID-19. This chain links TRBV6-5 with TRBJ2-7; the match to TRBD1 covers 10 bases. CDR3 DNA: TGTGCCAGCAGTCCGTCGACAGGGGGCCGCTACGAGCAGTACTTC. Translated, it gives CASSPSTGGRYEQYF.